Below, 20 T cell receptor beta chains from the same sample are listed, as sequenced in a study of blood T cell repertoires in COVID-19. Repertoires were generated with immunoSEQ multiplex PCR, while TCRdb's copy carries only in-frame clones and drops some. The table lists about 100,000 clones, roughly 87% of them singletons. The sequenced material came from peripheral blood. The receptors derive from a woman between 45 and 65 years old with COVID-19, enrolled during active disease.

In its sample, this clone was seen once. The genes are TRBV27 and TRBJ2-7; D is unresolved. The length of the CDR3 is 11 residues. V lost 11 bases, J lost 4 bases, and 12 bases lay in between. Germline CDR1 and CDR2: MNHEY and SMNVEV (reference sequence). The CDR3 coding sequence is TGTGCCCCGTCGACGGGTTACGAGCAGTACTTC. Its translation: CAPSTGYEQYF.

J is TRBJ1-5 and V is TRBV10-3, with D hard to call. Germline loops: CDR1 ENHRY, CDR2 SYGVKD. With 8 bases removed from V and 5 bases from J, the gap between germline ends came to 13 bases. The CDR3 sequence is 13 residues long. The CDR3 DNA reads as TGTGCCATCCGGGCCCTGGAGGATCAGCCCCAGCATTTT. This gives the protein CAIRALEDQPQHF.

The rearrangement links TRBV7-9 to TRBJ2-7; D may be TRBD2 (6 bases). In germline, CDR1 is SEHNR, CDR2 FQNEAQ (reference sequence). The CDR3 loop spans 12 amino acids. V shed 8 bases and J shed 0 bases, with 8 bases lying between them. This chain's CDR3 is CASGGYSYEQYF. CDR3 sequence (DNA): TGTGCCAGCGGGGGGTACTCCTACGAGCAGTACTTC.

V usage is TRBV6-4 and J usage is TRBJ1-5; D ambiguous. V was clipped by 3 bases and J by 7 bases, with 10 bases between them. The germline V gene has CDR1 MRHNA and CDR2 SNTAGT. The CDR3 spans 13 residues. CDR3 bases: TGTGCCAGCAGTGAGCAATTCGGGCAGCCCCAGCATTTT. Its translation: CASSEQFGQPQHF.

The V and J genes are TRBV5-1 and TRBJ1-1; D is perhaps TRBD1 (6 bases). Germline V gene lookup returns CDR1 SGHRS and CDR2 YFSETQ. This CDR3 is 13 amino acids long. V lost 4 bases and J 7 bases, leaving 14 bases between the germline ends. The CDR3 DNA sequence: TGCGCCAGCAGCCTCGGAAGGGGGATTGAAGCTTTCTTT. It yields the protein CASSLGRGIEAFF.

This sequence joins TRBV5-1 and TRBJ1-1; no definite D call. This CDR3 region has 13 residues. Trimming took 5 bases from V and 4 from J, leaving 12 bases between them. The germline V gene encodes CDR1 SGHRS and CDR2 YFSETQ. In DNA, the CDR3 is TGCGCCAGCAGGGTGGGGAGGAGCACTGAAGCTTTCTTT. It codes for CASRVGRSTEAFF.

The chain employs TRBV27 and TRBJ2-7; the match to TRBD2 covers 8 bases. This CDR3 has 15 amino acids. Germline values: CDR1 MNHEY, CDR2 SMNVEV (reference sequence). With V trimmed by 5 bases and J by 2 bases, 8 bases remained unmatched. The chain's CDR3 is CASSVGAGGTYEQYF. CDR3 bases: TGTGCCAGCAGTGTAGGGGCGGGGGGTACCTACGAGCAGTACTTC.

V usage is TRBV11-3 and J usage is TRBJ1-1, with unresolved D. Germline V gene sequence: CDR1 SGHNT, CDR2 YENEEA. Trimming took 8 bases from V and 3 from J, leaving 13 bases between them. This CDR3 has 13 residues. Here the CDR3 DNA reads TGTGCCAGCGGCGCGGGAACGGACACTGAAGCTTTCTTT. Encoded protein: CASGAGTDTEAFF.

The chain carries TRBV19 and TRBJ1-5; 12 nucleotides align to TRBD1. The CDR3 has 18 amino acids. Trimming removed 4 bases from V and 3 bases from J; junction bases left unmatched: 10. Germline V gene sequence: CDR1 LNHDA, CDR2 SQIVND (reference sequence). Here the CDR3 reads CASSSPGQGAGNNQPQHF. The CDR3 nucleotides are TGTGCCAGTAGTAGCCCGGGACAGGGGGCAGGGAACAATCAGCCCCAGCATTTT.

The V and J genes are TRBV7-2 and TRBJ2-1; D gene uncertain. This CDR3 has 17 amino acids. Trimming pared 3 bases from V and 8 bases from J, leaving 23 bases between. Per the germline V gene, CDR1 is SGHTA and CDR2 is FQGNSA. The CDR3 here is CASSLDLVSLSLDEQFF. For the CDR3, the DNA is TGTGCCAGCAGCTTGGATCTAGTCTCTTTGTCGTTGGATGAGCAGTTCTTC.

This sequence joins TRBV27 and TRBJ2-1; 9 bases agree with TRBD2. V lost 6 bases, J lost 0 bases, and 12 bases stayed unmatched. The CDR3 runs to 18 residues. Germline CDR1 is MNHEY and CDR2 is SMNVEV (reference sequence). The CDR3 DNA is TGTGCCAGCAGCGTCCCCGCGGGGGGGGGAAGCTCCTACAATGAGCAGTTCTTC. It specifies CASSVPAGGGSSYNEQFF.

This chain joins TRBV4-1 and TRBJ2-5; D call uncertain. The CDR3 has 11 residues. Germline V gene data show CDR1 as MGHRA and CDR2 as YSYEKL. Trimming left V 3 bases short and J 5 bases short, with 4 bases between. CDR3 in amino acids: CASSQEETQYF. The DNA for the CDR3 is TGCGCCAGCAGCCAGGAGGAGACCCAGTACTTC.

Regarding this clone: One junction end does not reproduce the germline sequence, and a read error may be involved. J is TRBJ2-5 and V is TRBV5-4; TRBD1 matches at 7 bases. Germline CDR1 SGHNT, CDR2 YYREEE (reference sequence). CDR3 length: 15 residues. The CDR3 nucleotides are TGTGCCAGCAGCTTGGCGGGACAGCGCCAAGGGACCCAGTACTTC. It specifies CASSLAGQRQGTQYF.

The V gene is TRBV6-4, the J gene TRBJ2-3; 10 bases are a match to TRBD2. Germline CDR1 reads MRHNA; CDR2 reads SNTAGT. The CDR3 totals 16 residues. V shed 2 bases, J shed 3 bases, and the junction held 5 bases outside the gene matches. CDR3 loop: CASSDTAGGHTDTQYF. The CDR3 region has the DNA TGTGCCAGCAGTGACACAGCGGGGGGGCATACAGATACGCAGTATTTT.

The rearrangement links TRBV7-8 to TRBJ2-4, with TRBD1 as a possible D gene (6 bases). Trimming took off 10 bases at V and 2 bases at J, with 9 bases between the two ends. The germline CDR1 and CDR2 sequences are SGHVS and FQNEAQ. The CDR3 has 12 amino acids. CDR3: CATGTSKNIQYF. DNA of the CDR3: TGTGCCACCGGGACATCCAAAAACATTCAGTACTTC.

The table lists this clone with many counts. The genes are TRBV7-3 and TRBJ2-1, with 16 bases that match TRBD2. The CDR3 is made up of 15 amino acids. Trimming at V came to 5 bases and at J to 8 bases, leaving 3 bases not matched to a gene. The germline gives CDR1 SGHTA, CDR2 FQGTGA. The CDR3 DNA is TGTGCCAGCAGCCGCGGGACTAGCGGGGGGGATGAGCAGTTCTTC. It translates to CASSRGTSGGDEQFF. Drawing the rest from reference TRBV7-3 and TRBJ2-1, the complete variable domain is GAGVSQTPSNKVTEKGKYVELRCDPISGHTALYWYRQSLGQGPEFLIYFQGTGAADDSGLPNDRFFAVRPEGSVSTLKIQRTERGDSAVYLCASSRGTSGGDEQFFGPGTRLTVL.

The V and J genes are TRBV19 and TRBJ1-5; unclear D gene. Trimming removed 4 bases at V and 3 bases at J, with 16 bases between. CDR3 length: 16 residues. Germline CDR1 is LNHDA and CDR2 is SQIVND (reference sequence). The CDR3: CASSTSGGRDNQPQHF. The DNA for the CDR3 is TGTGCCAGTAGTACGTCGGGAGGACGGGACAATCAGCCCCAGCATTTT.

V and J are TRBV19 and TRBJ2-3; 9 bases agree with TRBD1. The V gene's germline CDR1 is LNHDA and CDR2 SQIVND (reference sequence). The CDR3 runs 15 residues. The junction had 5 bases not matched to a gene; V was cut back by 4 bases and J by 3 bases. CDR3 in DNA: TGTGCCAGTAGTACTCGGGGACAGGGAACAGATACGCAGTATTTT. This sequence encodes CASSTRGQGTDTQYF.

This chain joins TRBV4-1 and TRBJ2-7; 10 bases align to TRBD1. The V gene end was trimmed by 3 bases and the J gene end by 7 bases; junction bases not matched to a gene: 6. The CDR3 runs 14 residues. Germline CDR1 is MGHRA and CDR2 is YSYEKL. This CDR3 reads CASSQGQGLGEQYF. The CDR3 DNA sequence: TGCGCCAGCAGCCAGGGACAGGGGTTGGGAGAGCAGTACTTC.

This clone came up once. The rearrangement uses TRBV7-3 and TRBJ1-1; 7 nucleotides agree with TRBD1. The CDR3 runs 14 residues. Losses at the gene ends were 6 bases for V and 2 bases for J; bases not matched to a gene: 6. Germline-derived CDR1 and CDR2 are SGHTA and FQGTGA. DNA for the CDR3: TGTGCCAGCAGACGAACAGGGGCTAACACTGAAGCTTTCTTT. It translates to CASRRTGANTEAFF.